Shown below are 29 T cell receptor beta chains from a single sample sequenced in a study of blood T cells in healthy people across ages. Then a second PCR, running roughly 7 to 11 cycles, was carried out with a sample-barcoded 5' primer and a J-beta primer mix. TCRdb re-analysed the 5' RACE reads in MiXCR, keeping a single row per CDR3 protein. The table lists about 1,500,000 distinct CDR3 sequences, 28% of them singletons. Sequences were obtained from blood. These receptors originate from a woman aged 25 to 39 in good health.

There are a few counts of this clonotype. The V gene is TRBV12-3 or TRBV12-4, the J gene TRBJ2-3, with 9 positions matching TRBD1. This CDR3 region has 14 residues. V dropped 5 bases and J dropped 2; count of bases not matched to a gene: 2. CDR3 bases: TGTGCCAGCAGTGGGGACAGGGACACAGATACGCAGTATTTT. It encodes CASSGDRDTDTQYF.

The rearrangement joins TRBV5-1 to TRBJ2-7; 7 bases map to TRBD1. V lost 2 bases to trimming and J lost 0 bases; unmatched junction nucleotides: 11. CDR1 and CDR2 from the germline V gene are SGHRS and YFSETQ. The CDR3 has 17 amino acids. The CDR3 sequence: CASSFKVSRQGSYEQYF. CDR3 sequence (DNA): TGCGCCAGCAGCTTTAAGGTCTCTCGACAGGGCTCCTACGAGCAGTACTTC.

The gene calls are TRBV18 and TRBJ2-2, with D possibly matching TRBD2 (6 bases). CDR3 length equals 15 residues. Germline V gene data show CDR1 as KGHSH and CDR2 as LQKENI. V lost 2 bases and J lost 3, with 10 bases in between. This CDR3 reads CASSPGGTHTGELFF. The CDR3 nucleotides read TGTGCCAGCTCACCAGGAGGGACGCACACCGGGGAGCTGTTTTTT.

This clonotype was counted between two and nine times. This rearrangement joins TRBV25-1 to TRBJ1-5; 9 nucleotides align to TRBD1. V was clipped by 8 bases and J by 7 bases; unmatched bases: 6. This CDR3 spans 13 amino acids. CDR1 and CDR2 from the germline V gene are MGHDK and SYGVNS. Written as DNA, the CDR3 is TGTGCCAGCTCCGGGACAGGGAGACAGCCCCAGCATTTT. It codes for CASSGTGRQPQHF.

This clonotype turned up a few times. V and J are TRBV27 and TRBJ2-1, with a tentative D call TRBD1 (5 bases). This CDR3 is built from 11 residues. Germline CDR1 and CDR2: MNHEY and SMNVEV (reference sequence). Between the trimmed V and J ends, which lost 8 bases and 8 bases, there was a span of 10 bases. CDR3 nucleotides: TGTGCCAGCGGGTGGGGCGATGAGCAGTTCTTC. This encodes CASGWGDEQFF.

A word on this clonotype: A read error may account for a junction end that differs from germline. This chain joins TRBV9 and TRBJ1-4; 7 positions agree with TRBD1. This CDR3 is built from 15 residues. Germline V CDR1 and CDR2: SGDLS, YYNGEE. CDR3: CASIVGGQLNEKLFF. CDR3 bases: TGTGCCAGCATCGTAGGGGGACAGCTTAATGAAAAACTGTTTTTT.

The chain recombines TRBV6-5 with TRBJ2-7; D not certain. The length of the CDR3 is 16 residues. With 0 bases removed from V and 3 bases from J, the gap between germline ends came to 15 bases. Germline V gene data show CDR1 as MNHEY and CDR2 as SVGAGI. The DNA of the CDR3 is TGTGCCAGCAGTTACTCCTTGCAGGCCGAAGGCTACGAGCAGTACTTC. The encoded protein is CASSYSLQAEGYEQYF.

This clonotype was observed many times. The chain has TRBV28 and TRBJ2-5; D is perhaps TRBD2 (6 bases). The germline V and J ends were trimmed by 8 bases and 1 base, with 11 bases remaining between them. This CDR3 has 13 amino acids. The germline gives CDR1 MDHEN, CDR2 SYDVKM. DNA of the CDR3: TGTGCCAGCGCCCTCGGGGGCCAAGAGACCCAGTACTTC. Translating it yields CASALGGQETQYF.

This clonotype occurred many times. The V call is TRBV18, the J call TRBJ2-7; the D is unclear. Germline lookup yields CDR1 KGHSH and CDR2 LQKENI. The CDR3 is 13 residues long. Trimming left V 0 bases short and J 3 bases short, with 6 bases between. The CDR3 spells CASSPPSVYEQYF. The CDR3, as DNA: TGTGCCAGCTCACCACCGAGCGTCTACGAGCAGTACTTC.

The sample holds a few counts of this clonotype. The chain is built from TRBV3-1 and TRBJ2-7, with D perhaps TRBD2 (6 bases). CDR1 and CDR2 from the germline V gene are LGHDT and YNNKEL (reference sequence). The germline V and J ends were trimmed by 3 bases and 6 bases, with 18 bases remaining between them. The CDR3 totals 15 residues. The CDR3 bases are TGTGCCAGCAGCCAGATGGTCTCTCTGGGACTCGAGCAGTACTTC. It is translated as CASSQMVSLGLEQYF.

There are a few counts of this clonotype. This sequence joins TRBV6-6 and TRBJ1-2, with 12 bases aligning to TRBD1. The V gene's germline CDR1 is MNHNY and CDR2 SVGAGI (reference sequence). With 6 bases clipped from V and 6 bases from J, the junction kept 5 bases outside the gene matches. CDR3 length: 14 residues. CDR3 in amino acids: CASSPGQGANGYTF. DNA for the CDR3: TGTGCCAGCAGCCCGGGACAGGGGGCCAATGGCTACACCTTC.

The chain combines TRBV27 with TRBJ2-1; no clear D. V was shortened by 6 bases and J by 12 bases, with 18 bases between the two germline ends. There are 13 residues in the CDR3. CDR1 is MNHEY, CDR2 SMNVEV, per germline (reference sequence). CDR3 sequence reads: CASSPTISERQFF. CDR3 coding DNA: TGTGCCAGCAGCCCGACCATTTCAGAGAGGCAGTTCTTC.

The rearrangement links TRBV7-2 to TRBJ2-3; 9 bases map to TRBD2. The germline gives CDR1 SGHTA, CDR2 FQGNSA. The CDR3 is 18 residues long. With 0 bases clipped from V and 3 bases from J, the junction kept 10 bases outside the gene matches. The DNA of the CDR3 is TGTGCCAGCAGCTTAGCGAGGAGCGGGGGGTTTCGTACAGATACGCAGTATTTT. It yields the protein CASSLARSGGFRTDTQYF.

This clonotype came up a few times. V and J are TRBV20-1 and TRBJ2-5, with 9 bases matching TRBD2. Germline values: CDR1 DFQATT, CDR2 SNEGSKA (reference sequence). The CDR3 totals 15 residues. Trimming at V came to 0 bases and at J to 1 base, leaving 3 bases not matched to a gene. The DNA of the CDR3 is TGCAGTGCTAGAGATGCTAGCGGGGTCCAAGAGACCCAGTACTTC. It encodes CSARDASGVQETQYF.

This clonotype appeared a few times. V is TRBV12-5 and J is TRBJ2-3; 8 nucleotides match TRBD2. The CDR3 has 16 amino acids. V gave up 5 bases and J gave up 0 bases; unmatched junction bases: 7. In germline, CDR1 is LGHNT, CDR2 FRNRAP. The CDR3 is CASGTELAASTDTQYF. The CDR3 region has the DNA TGTGCTAGTGGTACCGAACTAGCGGCTAGCACAGATACGCAGTATTTT.

This clonotype was recorded a few times. A junction boundary mismatches the germline segment, possibly from a read error. CDR3 sequence: CAGSSEILLGQREQYF. CDR3 bases: TGTGCCGGCAGTTCCGAAATTCTCCTGGGTCAACGCGAGCAGTACTTC. The rearrangement joins TRBV28 to TRBJ2-7, with unresolved D. CDR3 size: 16 residues. CDR1 MDHEN and CDR2 SYDVKM come from the germline V gene. Full variable domain (rest looked up from reference TRBV28 and TRBJ2-7): DVKVTQSSRYLVKRTGEKVFLECVQDMDHENMFWYRQDPGLGLRLIYFSYDVKMKEKGDIPEGYSVSREKKERFSLILESASTNQTSMYLCAGSSEILLGQREQYFGPGTRLTVT.

Note on this clonotype: Sequence at one end of the junction differs from germline and may be a read error. The chain uses TRBV6-6 and TRBJ2-6; D is unresolved. The CDR3 extends over 17 amino acids. CDR1 MNHNY and CDR2 SVGAGI come from the germline V gene (reference sequence). The CDR3 DNA follows: TGTGACAGCAGTTACTGGGAAGGCAGCTCTGGGGCCAACGTCCTGACTTTC. It yields the protein CDSSYWEGSSGANVLTF.

In its sample, this clonotype was seen many times. J is TRBJ2-7 and V is TRBV14; a weak D match, TRBD2 (5 bases). The germline V gene has CDR1 SGHDN and CDR2 FVKESK. Trimming removed 1 base from V and 6 bases from J, with 10 bases in between. The CDR3 has 13 amino acids. CDR3 bases: TGTGCCAGCAGCCAAGTAACCAGCGGCGAGCAGTACTTC. Its protein product is CASSQVTSGEQYF.

This clonotype was seen a few times. CDR3 sequence: CSAPGQAGSEQYF. The CDR3 DNA reads TGCAGTGCCCCTGGGCAAGCGGGGAGCGAGCAGTACTTC. J is TRBJ2-7 and V is TRBV20-1, with 7 bases identical to TRBD2. Germline V lookup: CDR1 DFQATT, CDR2 SNEGSKA (reference sequence). With V trimmed by 6 bases and J by 6 bases, 11 bases remained unmatched. The CDR3 is 13 amino acids.

The chain has TRBV6-5 and TRBJ2-7; 8 bases map to TRBD1. CDR1 is MNHEY and CDR2 is SVGAGI in the germline V gene. J was trimmed by 3 bases and V by 5 bases; bases with no gene match: 9. The CDR3 is 15 amino acids. The CDR3 here is CASSIDGQGGYEQYF. The CDR3 DNA reads as TGTGCCAGCAGTATCGACGGACAGGGAGGCTACGAGCAGTACTTC.

In this sample, this clonotype turned up a few times. The chain joins TRBV19 to TRBJ2-5; 7 bases are shared with TRBD2. J was trimmed by 1 base and V by 4 bases; bases with no gene match: 9. This CDR3 spans 16 amino acids. Germline CDR1 is LNHDA and CDR2 is SQIVND (reference sequence). The DNA for the CDR3 is TGTGCCAGTAGTAAGATAGGCGCGGGAGTCCAAGAGACCCAGTACTTC. Protein sequence: CASSKIGAGVQETQYF.

This clonotype was detected only a few times. J is TRBJ2-7 and V is TRBV5-1; 11 bases fit TRBD2. CDR3 length equals 15 residues. CDR1 is SGHRS and CDR2 is YFSETQ in the germline V gene. Trimming cost V 4 bases and J 3 bases; bases outside gene matches: 6. The CDR3 sequence: CASSAGTSGLYEQYF. CDR3 DNA sequence: TGCGCCAGCAGCGCGGGGACTAGCGGACTCTACGAGCAGTACTTC.

This clonotype was counted only a few times. The V gene is TRBV5-1, the J gene TRBJ1-2; D is perhaps TRBD1 (6 bases). CDR1 and CDR2 (germline): SGHRS, YFSETQ. CDR3 length: 14 amino acids. Trimming left V 1 base short and J 7 bases short, with 14 bases between. The CDR3 loop is CASSLLDSTLGYTF. As DNA, the CDR3 is TGCGCCAGCAGCTTGCTGGACAGCACCCTTGGCTACACCTTC.

This clonotype was seen more than once but under ten times. The chain carries TRBV5-1 and TRBJ1-1; 8 bases are shared with TRBD1. Germline V lookup: CDR1 SGHRS, CDR2 YFSETQ. This CDR3 has 14 amino acids. J gave up 5 bases and V 4 bases, and 7 bases lay outside the gene matches. The CDR3 nucleotides read TGCGCCAGCAGCAAGGACAGGGTCGTGACTGAAGCTTTCTTT. Translation gives CASSKDRVVTEAFF. The full variable domain, its missing parts supplied by reference TRBV5-1 and TRBJ1-1, is KAGVTQTPRYLIKTRGQQVTLSCSPISGHRSVSWYQQTPGQGLQFLFEYFSETQRNKGNFPGRFSGRQFSNSRSEMNVSTLELGDSALYLCASSKDRVVTEAFFGQGTRLTVV.

The chain employs TRBV24-1 and TRBJ1-2; a possible D gene is TRBD1 (5 bases). CDR1 is KGHDR and CDR2 is SFDVKD in the germline V gene. The CDR3 consists of 13 residues. V lost 5 bases and J 8 bases, leaving 14 bases between the germline ends. CDR3 DNA: TGTGCCACCAGTGGGGACTCGACGGGCGGCTACACCTTC. Its protein product is CATSGDSTGGYTF.

This chain joins TRBV30 and TRBJ1-2; the D gene is possibly TRBD1 (5 bases). CDR1 is GTSNPN, CDR2 SVGIG, per germline (reference sequence). CDR3 length equals 14 residues. V was cut by 4 bases and J by 4 bases, with 16 bases left in between. CDR3 sequence reads: CAWTGGTPGYGYTF. CDR3 in DNA: TGTGCCTGGACTGGGGGGACCCCGGGCTATGGCTACACCTTC.

This chain links TRBV24-1 with TRBJ1-5; D unresolved. V was shortened by 4 bases and J by 4 bases, with 16 bases between the two germline ends. Per the germline V gene, CDR1 is KGHDR and CDR2 is SFDVKD. The CDR3 runs 16 residues. DNA for the CDR3: TGTGCCACCAGTGACCAGGACGCGACCCGGAATCAGCCCCAGCATTTT. It specifies CATSDQDATRNQPQHF.

The CDR3 bases are TGTGCCAGCAGTGGGATGGGACAGGCGCTAACCTACGAGCAGTACTTC. Amino acids: CASSGMGQALTYEQYF. This sequence joins TRBV2 and TRBJ2-7; TRBD1 matches at 8 bases. In germline, CDR1 is SNHLY, CDR2 FYNNEI. V was clipped by 4 bases and J by 2 bases; unmatched bases: 10. CDR3 length: 16 amino acids.

This clonotype was seen a handful of times. The genes are TRBV30 and TRBJ2-3; 12 positions match TRBD2. Germline loops: CDR1 GTSNPN, CDR2 SVGIG (reference sequence). This CDR3 region has 16 residues. The V segment lost 8 bases and the J segment 2 bases; nucleotides outside the gene matches: 11. Written as DNA, the CDR3 is TGTGCCCAGGATGCTAGCGGGGGGGCCGTCACAGATACGCAGTATTTT. It encodes CAQDASGGAVTDTQYF.